This TCR beta chain was sequenced in a study of blood T cell repertoires in COVID-19. Study summary: Samples taken during acute and convalescent COVID-19 were collected in the United States, Italy and Spain. T cells, B-cell-depleted T cells, or PBMCs supplied cDNA or gDNA.

Original methodology: Cell counts per sample came from amplifying reference gene primers. TCRdb's table, derived via immunoSEQ multiplex PCR, lists solely in-frame clones and lacks some. From that table come the V and J calls and clone size; the DNA was used to work out D and trimming. Of about 180,000 clones listed, 82% are singletons. This sequence was found in a woman of 80 years or more with active or convalescent COVID-19. The source material was peripheral blood.

For the CDR3, the DNA is TGTGCCAGCAAGGTAGCGGAACCCCCCTACGAGCAGTACTTC. It yields the protein CASKVAEPPYEQYF. The chain recombines TRBV28 with TRBJ2-7; possible D gene TRBD2, 6 bases. The CDR3 runs 14 residues. Trimming took 7 bases from V and 2 from J, leaving 15 bases between them. CDR1 and CDR2 from the germline V gene are MDHEN and SYDVKM.